Presented here are 26 T cell receptor beta chains from one specimen sequenced in a study of blood T cell repertoires in COVID-19. Generated by immunoSEQ multiplex PCR, the TCRdb table keeps only in-frame clones and is missing some. The table shows roughly 69,000 clones, with less than 85% occurring only once. The material sequenced was peripheral blood. Source of these receptors: a man between 45 and 60 years old with COVID-19, enrolled during active disease.

The sample holds a few counts of this clone. The chain has TRBV6-5 and TRBJ1-3; D gene ambiguous. The CDR3 is 16 amino acids. Germline V CDR1 and CDR2: MNHEY, SVGAGI. Trimming shortened V by 0 bases and J by 4 bases, and 13 bases separated the two germline ends. The CDR3 protein is CASSYSRPYAGNTIYF. The CDR3 DNA sequence: TGTGCCAGCAGTTACTCGAGGCCTTATGCAGGAAACACCATATATTTT.

The chain recombines TRBV5-5 with TRBJ2-2, with a weak D call TRBD1 (5 bases). V lost 1 base and J 5 bases, leaving 12 bases between the germline ends. The germline V gene has CDR1 SGHKS and CDR2 YYEKEE (reference sequence). The CDR3 spans 15 residues. For the CDR3, the DNA is TGTGCCAGCAGCTTGAGGGGCAGTTATACCGGGGAGCTGTTTTTT. Amino acid sequence: CASSLRGSYTGELFF.

This clone showed up just once. V and J are TRBV21-1 and TRBJ2-5; the DNA was not compared with TRBD1, the D call given in the table. TRBV21-1 is flagged as a pseudogene. The CDR3 consists of 19 residues. CDR3 coding DNA: TGTGCCAGCAGCAACCCGTTAGGACAGACTCAATATTTGTCAGAGACCCAGTACTTC. Amino acid sequence: CASSNPLGQTQYLSETQYF.

The V and J genes are TRBV6-6 and TRBJ1-4; tentative D call: TRBD1 (5 bases). The CDR3 consists of 13 residues. CDR1 is MNHNY, CDR2 SVGAGI, per germline (reference sequence). Trimming left V 7 bases short and J 6 bases short, with 12 bases between. CDR3 DNA: TGTGCCAGCAAAATGGGGCTGGATGAAAAACTGTTTTTT. This encodes CASKMGLDEKLFF.

The CDR3 coding sequence is TGTGCCAGCAGCTTGCGGCAGGGTACAGAGACCCAGTACTTC. Its protein product is CASSLRQGTETQYF. The chain links TRBV5-6 to TRBJ2-5, with D tentatively TRBD1 (5 bases). The germline V and J ends were trimmed by 1 base and 4 bases, with 11 bases remaining between them. Looked up from germline, CDR1 is SGHDT and CDR2 is YYEEEE. CDR3 length equals 14 residues.

This chain connects TRBV13 to TRBJ2-2; D remains ambiguous. This CDR3 has 11 amino acids. Germline V gene data show CDR1 as PRHDT and CDR2 as FYEKMQ (reference sequence). Deletions cut 5 bases from V and 5 bases from J, with 3 bases between. CDR3 bases: TGTGCCAGCAGCGTAACCGGGGAGCTGTTTTTT. Protein: CASSVTGELFF. The entire variable domain, with the rest obtained from reference TRBV13 and TRBJ2-2, is as follows: AAGVIQSPRHLIKEKRETATLKCYPIPRHDTVYWYQQGPGQDPQFLISFYEKMQSDKGSIPDRFSAQQFSDYHSELNMSSLELGDSALYFCASSVTGELFFGEGSRLTVL.

In its sample, this clone is medium-sized. The gene calls are TRBV27 and TRBJ1-4; D remains unclear. Trimming left V 3 bases short and J 4 bases short, with 15 bases between. The germline CDR1 and CDR2 sequences are MNHEY and SMNVEV (reference sequence). The CDR3 length is 16 residues. The CDR3 here is CASSLRTVRGNEKLFF. CDR3 DNA: TGTGCCAGCAGTTTGCGGACCGTCCGGGGTAATGAAAAACTGTTTTTT.

This clone was seen a handful of times. The chain joins TRBV7-9 to TRBJ1-4; 7 bases line up with TRBD1. The V segment lost 1 base and the J segment 8 bases; nucleotides outside the gene matches: 4. Germline CDR1 reads SEHNR; CDR2 reads FQNEAQ (reference sequence). CDR3 length equals 14 residues. The CDR3 DNA follows: TGTGCCAGCAGCTTAGGGACAGGTTGGGAAAAACTGTTTTTT. As protein: CASSLGTGWEKLFF. Based on the CDR3 plus reference TRBV7-9 and TRBJ1-4, the full variable domain is DTGVSQNPRHKITKRGQNVTFRCDPISEHNRLYWYRQTLGQGPEFLTYFQNEAQLEKSRLLSDRFSAERPKGSFSTLEIQRTEQGDSAMYLCASSLGTGWEKLFFGSGTQLSVL.

This clone was seen just once. The chain carries TRBV2 and TRBJ2-5; TRBD2 agrees at 10 bases. Trimming removed 5 bases from V and 4 bases from J; junction bases left unmatched: 7. This CDR3 has 15 residues. Per the germline V gene, CDR1 is SNHLY and CDR2 is FYNNEI. CDR3 in amino acids: CASSQSGGAGETQYF. In DNA, the CDR3 is TGTGCCAGCAGTCAAAGCGGGGGGGCCGGAGAGACCCAGTACTTC.

This clone was observed once. V is TRBV7-2 and J is TRBJ1-5; 7 bases are shared with TRBD1. Germline trimming cut 5 bases from V and 6 bases from J; bases unmatched to any gene: 13. The germline V gene encodes CDR1 SGHTA and CDR2 FQGNSA. The CDR3 sequence is 16 residues long. The CDR3 is CASSTRQGVSGQPQHF. The CDR3 DNA sequence: TGTGCCAGCAGCACCCGACAGGGAGTGAGCGGTCAGCCCCAGCATTTT.

The chain carries TRBV28 and TRBJ1-2; 7 nucleotides align to TRBD1. Losses at the gene ends were 4 bases for V and 7 bases for J; bases not matched to a gene: 12. Germline V gene lookup returns CDR1 MDHEN and CDR2 SYDVKM. The CDR3 totals 15 residues. CDR3 residues: CASSSNPTGWSGYTF. The CDR3 coding sequence is TGTGCCAGCAGTTCAAACCCGACAGGGTGGAGTGGCTACACCTTC.

The chain couples TRBV3-1 (or the pseudogene TRBV3-2) to TRBJ2-1, with 8 bases aligning to TRBD1. The V gene's germline CDR1 is LGHDT and CDR2 YNNKEL (reference sequence). This CDR3 is 15 amino acids long. Losses at the gene ends were 3 bases for V and 9 bases for J; bases not matched to a gene: 10. The DNA of the CDR3 is TGTGCCAGCAGCCATCGAGGCTACAGGGGGGCTGAGCAGTTCTTC. This translates into CASSHRGYRGAEQFF.

V gene TRBV7-2 combines with J gene TRBJ1-4, with D possibly TRBD1 on 5 matching bases. Germline V gene data show CDR1 as SGHTA and CDR2 as FQGNSA. Trimming pared 2 bases from V and 0 bases from J, leaving 7 bases between. This CDR3 has 15 amino acids. The CDR3 loop is CASSLQGSTNEKLFF. The CDR3 DNA is TGTGCCAGCAGCTTACAGGGTTCAACTAATGAAAAACTGTTTTTT. Complete variable domain (other parts from reference TRBV7-2 and TRBJ1-4): GAGVSQSPSNKVTEKGKDVELRCDPISGHTALYWYRQSLGQGLEFLIYFQGNSAPDKSGLPSDRFSAERTGGSVSTLTIQRTQQEDSAVYLCASSLQGSTNEKLFFGSGTQLSVL.

The genes are TRBV7-7 and TRBJ1-4, with D unclear. The V end was cut by 5 bases, the J end by 7 bases, with 20 bases between. Germline V gene sequence: CDR1 SSHAT, CDR2 FNYEAQ (reference sequence). This CDR3 has 16 residues. The DNA for the CDR3 is TGTGCCAGCAGCACTGTTCAGGTTCCTCGTAGTGAAAAACTGTTTTTT. It yields the protein CASSTVQVPRSEKLFF.

The rearrangement links TRBV7-8 to TRBJ2-1, with 12 positions matching TRBD2. V lost 5 bases, J lost 5 bases, and 7 bases stayed unmatched. CDR3 size: 16 residues. Germline V gene lookup returns CDR1 SGHVS and CDR2 FQNEAQ. The CDR3 here is CASSTTSGGINNEQFF. DNA of the CDR3: TGTGCCAGCAGCACGACTAGCGGGGGCATTAACAATGAGCAGTTCTTC.

This clone was seen more than once but under ten times. This chain connects TRBV24-1 to TRBJ2-3; 9 bases agree with TRBD1. Germline V gene data show CDR1 as KGHDR and CDR2 as SFDVKD. After removal of 3 bases from V and 3 bases from J, the junction contained 6 bases not matched to a gene. This CDR3 is 16 amino acids long. The DNA of the CDR3 is TGTGCCACCAGTGATGCGGGACAGGGTCCTACAGATACGCAGTATTTT. It encodes CATSDAGQGPTDTQYF.

In its sample, this clone was seen once. The gene calls are TRBV7-3 and TRBJ1-1; no clear D gene. The CDR3 length is 13 residues. Trimming left V 5 bases short and J 1 base short, with 8 bases between. Looked up from germline, CDR1 is SGHTA and CDR2 is FQGTGA. The CDR3, as DNA: TGTGCCAGCAGCATTACACCGAACACTGAAGCTTTCTTT. It yields the protein CASSITPNTEAFF.

In DNA, the CDR3 is TGTGCCAGCAGTGAAGATTGGGGACTCTACACAGATACGCAGTATTTT. Translation: CASSEDWGLYTDTQYF. The chain recombines TRBV6-1 with TRBJ2-3; weak D call: TRBD2 (6 bases). The CDR3 spans 16 residues. Germline V gene sequence: CDR1 MNHNS, CDR2 SASEGT. V was shortened by 1 base and J by 2 bases, with 13 bases between the two germline ends.

The chain uses TRBV4-2 and TRBJ2-5; possibly TRBD2 for D (6 bases). CDR3 size: 15 residues. The germline V gene has CDR1 LGHNA and CDR2 YNFKEQ. V gave up 0 bases and J gave up 7 bases, with 15 bases separating them. The CDR3 reads CASSQDVGGPGTQYF. The CDR3 nucleotides are TGTGCCAGCAGCCAAGATGTCGGGGGTCCGGGGACCCAGTACTTC.

This clone has just one count. J is TRBJ2-5 and V is TRBV7-3; D gene ambiguous. This CDR3 contains 15 residues. CDR1 is SGHTA and CDR2 is FQGTGA in the germline V gene. Deletions cut 3 bases from V and 1 base from J, with 12 bases between. The CDR3 is CASSFGRGTQETQYF. In nucleotides, the CDR3 is TGTGCCAGCAGCTTCGGCCGAGGCACCCAAGAGACCCAGTACTTC.

The rearrangement uses TRBV18 and TRBJ2-5; the D gene is possibly TRBD2 (5 bases). The CDR3 spans 15 residues. Trimming stripped 3 bases from V and 5 bases from J, with 16 bases between. CDR1 and CDR2 (germline): KGHSH, LQKENI. The chain's CDR3 is CASSPPDGRRETQYF. The CDR3 DNA follows: TGTGCCAGCTCACCGCCGGACGGACGGAGGGAGACCCAGTACTTC.

The sample holds one count of this clone. The chain links TRBV24-1 to TRBJ2-2; D not certain. Per germline, CDR1 KGHDR and CDR2 SFDVKD. V gave up 5 bases and J gave up 5 bases, with 5 bases separating them. CDR3 length equals 12 residues. Written as DNA, the CDR3 is TGTGCCACCAGTGCCGGGACCGGGGAGCTGTTTTTT. Its protein is CATSAGTGELFF.

V gene TRBV7-3 combines with J gene TRBJ2-6; 7 bases are shared with TRBD1. The CDR3 covers 15 residues. Germline trimming cut 5 bases from V and 4 bases from J; bases unmatched to any gene: 5. Germline V CDR1 and CDR2: SGHTA, FQGTGA. The CDR3 DNA sequence: TGTGCCAGCAGCCATGGGACAGCCGGGGCCAACGTCCTGACTTTC. Its translation is CASSHGTAGANVLTF.

This clone has only one observation. The chain employs TRBV18 and TRBJ1-1, with 7 nucleotides matching TRBD1. Germline-derived CDR1 and CDR2 are KGHSH and LQKENI. The CDR3 contains 16 residues. V lost 6 bases and J lost 4; bases outside the gene matches: 14. CDR3 DNA: TGTGCCAGCTCCCGAACAGAGGGGGCCGTTGGCACTGAAGCTTTCTTT. Its protein is CASSRTEGAVGTEAFF. The complete variable domain, with remaining parts taken from reference TRBV18 and TRBJ1-1, reads NAGVMQNPRHLVRRRGQEARLRCSPMKGHSHVYWYRQLPEEGLKFMVYLQKENIIDESGMPKERFSAEFPKEGPSILRIQQVVRGDSAAYFCASSRTEGAVGTEAFFGQGTRLTVV.

The chain couples TRBV7-6 to TRBJ2-7; 8 nucleotides line up with TRBD1. Germline trimming cut 4 bases from V and 9 bases from J; bases unmatched to any gene: 5. CDR1 is SGHVS, CDR2 FNYEAQ, per germline. The CDR3 length is 12 residues. CDR3 sequence reads: CASSSRQGTQYF. The DNA for the CDR3 is TGTGCCAGCAGCTCCAGACAGGGGACGCAGTACTTC.

The table lists this clone with a few counts. This chain's CDR3 is CASSQHTSSPLHF. In DNA, the CDR3 is TGTGCCAGCAGCCAACATACGAGTTCACCCCTCCACTTT. The genes are TRBV16 and TRBJ1-6; no clear D gene. CDR1 is KGHSY and CDR2 is FQNENV in the germline V gene. V was clipped by 2 bases and J by 9 bases, with 8 bases between them. CDR3 length: 13 amino acids. Looking up the rest from reference TRBV16 and TRBJ1-6 gives the full variable domain: GEEVAQTPKHLVRGEGQKAKLYCAPIKGHSYVFWYQQVLKNEFKFLISFQNENVFDETGMPKERFSAKCLPNSPCSLEIQATKLEDSAVYFCASSQHTSSPLHFGNGTRLTVT.